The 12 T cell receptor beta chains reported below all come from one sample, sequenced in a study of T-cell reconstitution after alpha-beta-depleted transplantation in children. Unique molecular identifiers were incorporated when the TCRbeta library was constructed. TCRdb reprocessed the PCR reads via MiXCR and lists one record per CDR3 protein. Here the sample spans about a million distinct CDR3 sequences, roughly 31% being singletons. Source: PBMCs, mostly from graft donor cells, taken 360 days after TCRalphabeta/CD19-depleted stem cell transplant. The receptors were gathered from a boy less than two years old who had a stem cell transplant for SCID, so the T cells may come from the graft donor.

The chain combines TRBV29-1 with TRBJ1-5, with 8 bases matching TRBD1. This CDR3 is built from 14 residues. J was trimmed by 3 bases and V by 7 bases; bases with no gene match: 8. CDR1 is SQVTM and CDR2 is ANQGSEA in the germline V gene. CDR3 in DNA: TGCAGCGCCCGAGACAGGGGTGTCAATCAGCCCCAGCATTTT. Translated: CSARDRGVNQPQHF.

The CDR3, as DNA: TGTGCCAGCAGTGCCCGACTAGCGGGGGGGAGAACAGATACGCAGTATTTT. This encodes CASSARLAGGRTDTQYF. V and J are TRBV2 and TRBJ2-3; TRBD2 matches 14 bases. The ends lost 4 bases at V and 3 bases at J; junction bases unmatched: 6. The CDR3 has 17 residues. The germline V gene encodes CDR1 SNHLY and CDR2 FYNNEI.

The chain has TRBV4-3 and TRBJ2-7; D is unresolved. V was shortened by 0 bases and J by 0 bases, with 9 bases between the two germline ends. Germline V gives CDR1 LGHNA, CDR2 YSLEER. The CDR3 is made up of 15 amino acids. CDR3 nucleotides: TGCGCCAGCAGCCAAGAGGACGGCAGCTCCTACGAGCAGTACTTC. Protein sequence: CASSQEDGSSYEQYF.

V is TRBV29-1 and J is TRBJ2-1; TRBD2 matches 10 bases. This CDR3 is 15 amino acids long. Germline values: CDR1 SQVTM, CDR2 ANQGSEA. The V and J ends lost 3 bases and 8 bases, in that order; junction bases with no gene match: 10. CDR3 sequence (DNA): TGCAGCGTTGATTCGGGTAGCGGGGGGTTCGATGAGCAGTTCTTC. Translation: CSVDSGSGGFDEQFF.

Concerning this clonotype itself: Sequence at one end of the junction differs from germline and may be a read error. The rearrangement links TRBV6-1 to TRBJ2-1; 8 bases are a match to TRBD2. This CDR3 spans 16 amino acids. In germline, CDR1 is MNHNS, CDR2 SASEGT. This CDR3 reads CASSQAGTRTYNEQFF. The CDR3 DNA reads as TGTGCCAGCAGTCAAGCCGGGACTAGGACATACAATGAGCAGTTCTTC.

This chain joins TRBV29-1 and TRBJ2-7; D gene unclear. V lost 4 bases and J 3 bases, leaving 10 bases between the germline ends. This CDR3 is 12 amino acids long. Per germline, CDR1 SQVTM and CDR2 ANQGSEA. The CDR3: CSVGPGRYEQYF. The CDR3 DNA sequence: TGCAGCGTTGGGCCGGGTCGCTACGAGCAGTACTTC.

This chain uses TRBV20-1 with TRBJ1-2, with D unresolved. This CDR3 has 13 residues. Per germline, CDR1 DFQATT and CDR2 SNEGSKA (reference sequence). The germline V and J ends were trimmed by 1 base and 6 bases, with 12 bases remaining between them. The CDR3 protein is CSARVSEDHGYTF. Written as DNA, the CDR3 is TGCAGTGCTAGAGTCAGCGAGGATCATGGCTACACCTTC.

CDR3: CASSPRTSFTDTQYF. The CDR3 bases are TGCGCCAGCAGCCCCCGGACTTCTTTCACAGATACGCAGTATTTT. The rearrangement links TRBV4-3 to TRBJ2-3, with D perhaps matching TRBD2 (5 bases). V was shortened by 4 bases and J by 2 bases, with 13 bases between the two germline ends. The CDR3 consists of 15 residues. Germline V gene lookup returns CDR1 LGHNA and CDR2 YSLEER.

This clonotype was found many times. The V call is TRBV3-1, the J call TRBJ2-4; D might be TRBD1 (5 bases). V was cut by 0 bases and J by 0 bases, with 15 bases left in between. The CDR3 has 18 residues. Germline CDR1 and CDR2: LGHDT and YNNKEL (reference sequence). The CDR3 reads CASSQDLGDRRAKNIQYF. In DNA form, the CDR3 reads TGTGCCAGCAGCCAAGATCTCGGTGACAGAAGAGCCAAAAACATTCAGTACTTC.

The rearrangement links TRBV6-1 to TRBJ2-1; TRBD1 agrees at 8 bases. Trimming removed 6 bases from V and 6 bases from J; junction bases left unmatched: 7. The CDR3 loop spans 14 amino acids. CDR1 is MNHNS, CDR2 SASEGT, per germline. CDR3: CASSPRTGTNEQFF. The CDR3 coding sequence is TGTGCCAGCAGCCCCCGGACAGGGACCAATGAGCAGTTCTTC.

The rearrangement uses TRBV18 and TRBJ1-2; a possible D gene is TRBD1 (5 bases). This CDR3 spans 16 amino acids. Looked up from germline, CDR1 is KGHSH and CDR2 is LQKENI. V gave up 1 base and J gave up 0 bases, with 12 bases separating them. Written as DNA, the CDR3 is TGTGCCAGCTCACCACAGCCGGGGGGACCTAACTATGGCTACACCTTC. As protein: CASSPQPGGPNYGYTF.

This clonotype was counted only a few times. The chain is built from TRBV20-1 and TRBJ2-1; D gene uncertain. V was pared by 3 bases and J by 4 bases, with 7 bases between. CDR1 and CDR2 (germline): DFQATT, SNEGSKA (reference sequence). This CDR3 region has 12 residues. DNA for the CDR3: TGCAGTGCTAGGATCGTTTACAATGAGCAGTTCTTC. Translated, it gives CSARIVYNEQFF.